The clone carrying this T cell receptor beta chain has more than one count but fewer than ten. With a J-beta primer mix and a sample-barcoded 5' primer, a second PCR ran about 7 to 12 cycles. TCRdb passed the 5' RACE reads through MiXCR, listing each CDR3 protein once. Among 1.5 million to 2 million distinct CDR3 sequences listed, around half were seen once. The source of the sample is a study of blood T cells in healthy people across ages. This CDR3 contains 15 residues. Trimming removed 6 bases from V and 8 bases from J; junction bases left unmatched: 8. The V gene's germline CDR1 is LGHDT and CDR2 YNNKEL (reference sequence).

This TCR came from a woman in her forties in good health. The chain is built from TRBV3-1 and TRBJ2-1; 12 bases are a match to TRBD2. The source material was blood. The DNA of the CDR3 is TGTGCCAGCAGACTCACGACTAGCGGGGGCCATGAGCAGTTCTTC. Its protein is CASRLTTSGGHEQFF.